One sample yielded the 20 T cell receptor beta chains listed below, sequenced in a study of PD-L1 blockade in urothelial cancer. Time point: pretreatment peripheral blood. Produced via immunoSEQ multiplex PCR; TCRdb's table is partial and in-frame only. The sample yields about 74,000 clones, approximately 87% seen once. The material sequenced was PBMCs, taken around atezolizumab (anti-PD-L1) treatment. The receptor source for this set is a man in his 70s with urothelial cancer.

CDR3 coding DNA: TGTGCCAGCAGTTTCCCCCGACAGGGGGCGGACACCGGGGAGCTGTTTTTT. Protein: CASSFPRQGADTGELFF. This rearrangement joins TRBV5-5 to TRBJ2-2; 10 bases match TRBD1. The CDR3 consists of 17 residues. Trimming removed 5 bases from V and 3 bases from J; junction bases left unmatched: 10. Germline V gene lookup returns CDR1 SGHKS and CDR2 YYEKEE (reference sequence).

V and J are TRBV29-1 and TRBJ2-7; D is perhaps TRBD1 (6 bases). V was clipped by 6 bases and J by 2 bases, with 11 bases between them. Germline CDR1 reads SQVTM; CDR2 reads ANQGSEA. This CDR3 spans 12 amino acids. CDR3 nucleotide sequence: TGCAGCGTCGCACGGGACACCTACGAGCAGTACTTC. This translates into CSVARDTYEQYF.

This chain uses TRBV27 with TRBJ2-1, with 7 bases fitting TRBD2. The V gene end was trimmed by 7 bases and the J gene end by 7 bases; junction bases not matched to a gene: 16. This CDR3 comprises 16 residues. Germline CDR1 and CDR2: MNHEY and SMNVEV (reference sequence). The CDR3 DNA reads TGTGCCAGCACCCTCAGTGCTGCGGGAGTGAGGAATGAGCAGTTCTTC. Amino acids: CASTLSAAGVRNEQFF.

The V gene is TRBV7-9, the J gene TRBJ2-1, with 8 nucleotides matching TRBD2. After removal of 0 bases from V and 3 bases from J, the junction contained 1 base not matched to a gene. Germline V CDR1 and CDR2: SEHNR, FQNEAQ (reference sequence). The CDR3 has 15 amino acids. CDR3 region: CASSLALADYNEQFF. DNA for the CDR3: TGTGCCAGCAGCTTAGCACTAGCGGACTACAATGAGCAGTTCTTC.

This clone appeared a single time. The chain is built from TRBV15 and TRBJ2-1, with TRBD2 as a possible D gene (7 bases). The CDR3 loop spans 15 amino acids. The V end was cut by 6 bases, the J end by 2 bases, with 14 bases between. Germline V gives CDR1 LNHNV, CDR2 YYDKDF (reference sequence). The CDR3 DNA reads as TGTGCCACCAGACCAGGGGAGGGTGCCTACAATGAGCAGTTCTTC. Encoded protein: CATRPGEGAYNEQFF.

CDR3 sequence: CASVSLAGAAGANVLTF. DNA of the CDR3: TGCGCCAGCGTATCTCTGGCGGGAGCGGCGGGGGCCAACGTCCTGACTTTC. This sequence joins TRBV10-2 and TRBJ2-6; TRBD2 agrees at 7 bases. Per the germline V gene, CDR1 is WSHSY and CDR2 is SAAADI. This CDR3 spans 17 amino acids. The V and J ends lost 8 bases and 4 bases, in that order; junction bases with no gene match: 14.

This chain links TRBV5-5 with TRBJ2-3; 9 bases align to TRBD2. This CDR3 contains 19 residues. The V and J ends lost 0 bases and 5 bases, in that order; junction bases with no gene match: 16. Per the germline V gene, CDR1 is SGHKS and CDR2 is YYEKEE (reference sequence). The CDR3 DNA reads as TGTGCCAGCAGCTTGGCCTGGGCGGGAGGGCGAGGGGGGCAAGATACGCAGTATTTT. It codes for CASSLAWAGGRGGQDTQYF.

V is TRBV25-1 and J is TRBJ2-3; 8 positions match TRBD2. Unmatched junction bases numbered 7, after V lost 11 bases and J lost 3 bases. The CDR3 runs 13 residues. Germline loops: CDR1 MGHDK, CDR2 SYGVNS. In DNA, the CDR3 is TGTGCCTCCCGGGAGGGAAGGACAGATACGCAGTATTTT. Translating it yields CASREGRTDTQYF.

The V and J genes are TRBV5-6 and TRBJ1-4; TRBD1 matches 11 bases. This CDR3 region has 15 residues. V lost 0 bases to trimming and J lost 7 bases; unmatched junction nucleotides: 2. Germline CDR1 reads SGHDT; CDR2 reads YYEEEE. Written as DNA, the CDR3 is TGTGCCAGCAGCTTGGCCGGGACAGGGGGTGAAAAACTGTTTTTT. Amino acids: CASSLAGTGGEKLFF.

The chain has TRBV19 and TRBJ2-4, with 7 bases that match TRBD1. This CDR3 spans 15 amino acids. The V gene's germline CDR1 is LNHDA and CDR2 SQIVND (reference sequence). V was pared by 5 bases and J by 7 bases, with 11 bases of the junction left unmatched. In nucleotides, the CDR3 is TGTGCCAGTAGTTTACGACAGGGTGAGAGGAACATTCAGTACTTC. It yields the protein CASSLRQGERNIQYF.

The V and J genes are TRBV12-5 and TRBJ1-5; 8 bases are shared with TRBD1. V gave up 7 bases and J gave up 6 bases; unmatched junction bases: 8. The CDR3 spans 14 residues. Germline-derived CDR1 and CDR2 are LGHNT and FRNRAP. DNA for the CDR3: TGTGCTAGTGCCTGGACAGGGTCAGGTCAGCCCCAGCATTTT. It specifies CASAWTGSGQPQHF.

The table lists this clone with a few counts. This CDR3 reads CASNGGGGEAFF. CDR3 bases: TGTGCCAGCAACGGGGGTGGGGGAGAAGCTTTCTTT. The chain combines TRBV6-5 with TRBJ1-1, with a tentative D call TRBD1 (5 bases). The CDR3 contains 12 residues. The germline gives CDR1 MNHEY, CDR2 SVGAGI. The ends were cut back, 7 bases at V and 8 bases at J, with 14 bases in the middle.

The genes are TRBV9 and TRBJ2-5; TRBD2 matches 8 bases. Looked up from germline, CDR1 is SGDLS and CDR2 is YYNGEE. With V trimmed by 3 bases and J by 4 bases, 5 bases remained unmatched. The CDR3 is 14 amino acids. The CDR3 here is CASSAGRAGETQYF. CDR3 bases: TGTGCCAGCAGCGCCGGGAGGGCCGGAGAGACCCAGTACTTC.

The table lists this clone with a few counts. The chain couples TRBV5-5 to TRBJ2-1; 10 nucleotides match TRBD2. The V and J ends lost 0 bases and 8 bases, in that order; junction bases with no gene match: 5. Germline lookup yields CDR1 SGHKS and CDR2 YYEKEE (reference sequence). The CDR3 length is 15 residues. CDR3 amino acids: CASSLGGLAIDEQFF. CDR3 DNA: TGTGCCAGCAGCTTGGGGGGACTAGCGATCGATGAGCAGTTCTTC.

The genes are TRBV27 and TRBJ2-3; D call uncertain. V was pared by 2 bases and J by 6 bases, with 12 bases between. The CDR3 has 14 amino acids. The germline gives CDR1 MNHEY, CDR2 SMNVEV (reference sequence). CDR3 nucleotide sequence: TGTGCCAGCAGTTTAGGCTTCCTCGCCGATACGCAGTATTTT. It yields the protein CASSLGFLADTQYF.

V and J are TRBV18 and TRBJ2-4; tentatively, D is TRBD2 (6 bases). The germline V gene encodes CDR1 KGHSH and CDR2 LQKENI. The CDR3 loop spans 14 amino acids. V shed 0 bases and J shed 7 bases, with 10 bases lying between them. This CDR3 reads CASSPPTRGNIQYF. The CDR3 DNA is TGTGCCAGCTCACCACCGACCCGGGGGAACATTCAGTACTTC.

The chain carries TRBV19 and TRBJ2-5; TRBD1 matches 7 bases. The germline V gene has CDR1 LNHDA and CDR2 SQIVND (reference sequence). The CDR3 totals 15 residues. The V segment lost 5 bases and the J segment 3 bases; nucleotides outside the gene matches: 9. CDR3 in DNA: TGTGCCAGTAGTCCACTATGGACAGGTGAAGAGACCCAGTACTTC. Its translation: CASSPLWTGEETQYF.

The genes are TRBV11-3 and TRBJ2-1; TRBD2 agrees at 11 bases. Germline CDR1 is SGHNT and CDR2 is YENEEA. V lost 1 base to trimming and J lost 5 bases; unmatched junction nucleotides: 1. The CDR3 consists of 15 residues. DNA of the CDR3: TGTGCCAGCAGCTTAGGGGGACTAGCGGACAATGAGCAGTTCTTC. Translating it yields CASSLGGLADNEQFF.

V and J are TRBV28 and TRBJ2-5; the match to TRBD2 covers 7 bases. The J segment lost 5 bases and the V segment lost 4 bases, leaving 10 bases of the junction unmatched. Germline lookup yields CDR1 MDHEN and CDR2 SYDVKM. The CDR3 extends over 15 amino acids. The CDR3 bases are TGTGCCAGCAGTTCTCAGGGAGGGGCTCGCGAGACCCAGTACTTC. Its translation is CASSSQGGARETQYF.

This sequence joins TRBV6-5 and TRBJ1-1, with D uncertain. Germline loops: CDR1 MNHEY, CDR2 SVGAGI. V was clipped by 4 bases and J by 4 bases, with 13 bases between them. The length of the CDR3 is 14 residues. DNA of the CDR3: TGTGCCAGCAGTTCTACAGATGGTCGCACTGAAGCTTTCTTT. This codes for CASSSTDGRTEAFF.